This TCR beta chain was retrieved from a study of shared clonotypes between healthy human individuals. Whole-study context: The people who gave samples were two women and three men aged 18 to 49. CD8 memory received one plate per donor, CD8 naive two, CD4 memory three and CD4 naive three.

The donors were adults (healthy and HIV-negative) with no recent acute infections or vaccinations. Germline V gene data show CDR1 as SGHRS and CDR2 as YFSETQ. V was shortened by 2 bases and J by 9 bases, with 15 bases between the two germline ends. This CDR3 has 14 amino acids. This table comes from immunoSEQ multiplex PCR, and its TCRdb copy is limited to in-frame clones, with some not included. The sample lists over 2 million clones, roughly 92% occurring once. This clone was counted once. The chain employs TRBV5-1 and TRBJ2-1; no reliable D call. This receptor was identified in a man aged 18 to 35 in good health. Some clones in this sample may be carry-over from other donors' samples. The sample was naive CD4+ T cells from PBMCs. Subset indicated: CD45RA+ positively selected. Here the CDR3 reads CASSLVASRTEQFF. The CDR3 DNA reads TGCGCCAGCAGCTTAGTGGCGTCTCGGACTGAGCAGTTCTTC. Full variable domain (missing parts from reference TRBV5-1 and TRBJ2-1): KAGVTQTPRYLIKTRGQQVTLSCSPISGHRSVSWYQQTPGQGLQFLFEYFSETQRNKGNFPGRFSGRQFSNSRSEMNVSTLELGDSALYLCASSLVASRTEQFFGPGTRLTVL.